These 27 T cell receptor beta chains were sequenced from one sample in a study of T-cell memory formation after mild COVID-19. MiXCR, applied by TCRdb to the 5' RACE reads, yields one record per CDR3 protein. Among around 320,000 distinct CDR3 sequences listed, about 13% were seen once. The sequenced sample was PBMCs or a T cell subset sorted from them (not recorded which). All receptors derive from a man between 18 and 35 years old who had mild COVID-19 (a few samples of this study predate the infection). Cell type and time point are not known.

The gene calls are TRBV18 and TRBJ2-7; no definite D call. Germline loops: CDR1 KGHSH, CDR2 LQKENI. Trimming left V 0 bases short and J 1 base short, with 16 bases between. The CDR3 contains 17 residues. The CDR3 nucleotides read TGTGCCAGCTCACCACCGAATTCAGGCAGTCTATCCTACGAGCAGTACTTC. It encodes CASSPPNSGSLSYEQYF.

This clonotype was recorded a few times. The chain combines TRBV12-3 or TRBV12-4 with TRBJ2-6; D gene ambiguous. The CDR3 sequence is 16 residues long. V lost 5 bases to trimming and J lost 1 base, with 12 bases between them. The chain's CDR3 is CASSLASSSGANVLTF. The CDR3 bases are TGTGCCAGCAGTCTCGCTTCGAGTTCTGGGGCCAACGTCCTGACTTTC.

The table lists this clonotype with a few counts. The CDR3 loop reads CASSQAGAQRGNTGELFF. The CDR3 DNA follows: TGCGCCAGCAGCCAAGCGGGGGCGCAAAGGGGGAACACCGGGGAGCTGTTTTTT. The chain uses TRBV4-1 and TRBJ2-2; D may correspond to TRBD1 or TRBD2 (6 bases each). The CDR3 spans 18 residues. Per the germline V gene, CDR1 is MGHRA and CDR2 is YSYEKL. The V and J ends lost 1 base and 1 base respectively, with 16 bases between them.

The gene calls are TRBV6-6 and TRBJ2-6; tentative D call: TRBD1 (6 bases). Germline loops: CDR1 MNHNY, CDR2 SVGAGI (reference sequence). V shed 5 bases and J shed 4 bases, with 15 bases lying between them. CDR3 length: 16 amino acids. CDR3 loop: CASSTDRLPGANVLTF. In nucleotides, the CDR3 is TGTGCCAGCAGTACGGACAGACTGCCCGGGGCCAACGTCCTGACTTTC.

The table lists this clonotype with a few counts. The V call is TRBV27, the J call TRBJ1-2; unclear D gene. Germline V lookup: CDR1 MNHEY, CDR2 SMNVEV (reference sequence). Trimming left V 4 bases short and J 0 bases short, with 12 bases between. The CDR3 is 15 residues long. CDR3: CASSYRASANYGYTF. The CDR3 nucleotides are TGTGCCAGCAGTTATCGGGCCAGCGCTAACTATGGCTACACCTTC.

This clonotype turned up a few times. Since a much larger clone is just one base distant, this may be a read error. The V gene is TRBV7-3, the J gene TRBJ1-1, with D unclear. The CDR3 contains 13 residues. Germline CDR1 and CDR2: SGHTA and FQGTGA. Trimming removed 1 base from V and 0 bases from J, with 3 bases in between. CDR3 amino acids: CASSLMVNTEAFF. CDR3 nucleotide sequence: TGTGCCAGCAGCTTAATGGTGAACACTGAAGCTTTCTTT. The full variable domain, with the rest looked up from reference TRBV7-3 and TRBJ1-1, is GAGVSQTPSNKVTEKGKYVELRCDPISGHTALYWYRQSLGQGPEFLIYFQGTGAADDSGLPNDRFFAVRPEGSVSTLKIQRTERGDSAVYLCASSLMVNTEAFFGQGTRLTVV.

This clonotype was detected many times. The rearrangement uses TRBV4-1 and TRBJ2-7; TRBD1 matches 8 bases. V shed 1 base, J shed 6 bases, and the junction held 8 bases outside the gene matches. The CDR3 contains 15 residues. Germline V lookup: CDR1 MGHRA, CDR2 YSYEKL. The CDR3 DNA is TGCGCCAGCAGCCAAGTTCGACAGGGGATCGGCGAGCAGTACTTC. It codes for CASSQVRQGIGEQYF.

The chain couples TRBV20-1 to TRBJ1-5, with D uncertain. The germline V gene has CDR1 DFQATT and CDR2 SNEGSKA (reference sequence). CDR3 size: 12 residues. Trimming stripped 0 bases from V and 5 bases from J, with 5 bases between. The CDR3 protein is CSAREGYQPQHF. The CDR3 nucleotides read TGCAGTGCTAGAGAAGGGTATCAGCCCCAGCATTTT.

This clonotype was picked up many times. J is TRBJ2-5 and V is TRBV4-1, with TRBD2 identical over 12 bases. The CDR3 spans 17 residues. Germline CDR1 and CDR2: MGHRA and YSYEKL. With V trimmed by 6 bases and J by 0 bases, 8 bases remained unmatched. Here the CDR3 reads CASSPSTSGGHQETQYF. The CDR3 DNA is TGCGCCAGCAGTCCGTCGACTAGCGGGGGCCACCAAGAGACCCAGTACTTC.

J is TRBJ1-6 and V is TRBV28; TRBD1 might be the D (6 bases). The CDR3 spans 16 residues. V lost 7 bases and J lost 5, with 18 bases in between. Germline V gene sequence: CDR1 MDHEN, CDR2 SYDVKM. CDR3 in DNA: TGTGCCAGCACAAGTGGGGGCAGGCGGGATAATTCACCCCTCCACTTT. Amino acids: CASTSGGRRDNSPLHF.

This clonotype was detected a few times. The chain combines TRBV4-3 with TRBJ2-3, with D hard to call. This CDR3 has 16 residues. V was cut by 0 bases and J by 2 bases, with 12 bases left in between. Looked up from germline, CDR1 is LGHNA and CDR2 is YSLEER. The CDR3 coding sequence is TGCGCCAGCAGCCAAGATCCTCCGACGGTCACAGATACGCAGTATTTT. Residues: CASSQDPPTVTDTQYF.

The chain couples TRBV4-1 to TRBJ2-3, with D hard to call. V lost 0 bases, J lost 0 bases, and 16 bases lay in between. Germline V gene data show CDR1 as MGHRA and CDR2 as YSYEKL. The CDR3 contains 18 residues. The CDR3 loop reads CASSQEGPYVLSTDTQYF. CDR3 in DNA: TGCGCCAGCAGCCAAGAAGGACCTTACGTCCTTAGCACAGATACGCAGTATTTT.

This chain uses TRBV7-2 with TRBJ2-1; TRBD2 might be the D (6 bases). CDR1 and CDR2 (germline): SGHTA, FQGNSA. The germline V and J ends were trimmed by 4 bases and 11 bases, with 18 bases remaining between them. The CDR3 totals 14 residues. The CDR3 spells CASSSGLNAGKQFF. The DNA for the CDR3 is TGTGCCAGCAGCTCCGGGTTGAACGCGGGAAAGCAGTTCTTC.

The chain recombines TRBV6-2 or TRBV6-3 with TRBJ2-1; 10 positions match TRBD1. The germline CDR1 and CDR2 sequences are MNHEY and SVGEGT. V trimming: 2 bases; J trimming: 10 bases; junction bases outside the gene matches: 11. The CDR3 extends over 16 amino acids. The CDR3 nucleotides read TGTGCCAGCAGTTACCTGGGACAGGGGCCCCGAGGGGAGCAGTTCTTC. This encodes CASSYLGQGPRGEQFF.

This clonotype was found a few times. CDR3 amino acids: CASSLEGTSVADTQYF. CDR3 bases: TGCGCCAGCAGCTTGGAAGGGACTAGCGTAGCAGATACGCAGTATTTT. The V gene is TRBV5-1, the J gene TRBJ2-3, with 10 bases identical to TRBD2. CDR3 length equals 16 residues. From germline, CDR1 is SGHRS and CDR2 YFSETQ. V trimming: 0 bases; J trimming: 4 bases; junction bases outside the gene matches: 5. Based on the CDR3 plus reference TRBV5-1 and TRBJ2-3, the full variable domain is KAGVTQTPRYLIKTRGQQVTLSCSPISGHRSVSWYQQTPGQGLQFLFEYFSETQRNKGNFPGRFSGRQFSNSRSEMNVSTLELGDSALYLCASSLEGTSVADTQYFGPGTRLTVL.

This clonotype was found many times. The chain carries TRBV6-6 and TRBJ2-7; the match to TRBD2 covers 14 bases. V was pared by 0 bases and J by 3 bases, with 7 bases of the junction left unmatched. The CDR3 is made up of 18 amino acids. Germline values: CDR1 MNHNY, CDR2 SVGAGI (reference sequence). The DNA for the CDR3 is TGTGCCAGCAGTTACTCGGGACTAGCGGGGGCAAAGCGCTACGAGCAGTACTTC. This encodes CASSYSGLAGAKRYEQYF.

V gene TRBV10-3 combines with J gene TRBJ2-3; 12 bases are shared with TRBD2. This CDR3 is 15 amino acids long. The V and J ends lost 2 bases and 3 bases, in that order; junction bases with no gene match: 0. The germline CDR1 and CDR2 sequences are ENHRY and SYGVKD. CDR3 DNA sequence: TGTGCCATCAGTGAGACTAGCGGGGGGACAGATACGCAGTATTTT. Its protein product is CAISETSGGTDTQYF.

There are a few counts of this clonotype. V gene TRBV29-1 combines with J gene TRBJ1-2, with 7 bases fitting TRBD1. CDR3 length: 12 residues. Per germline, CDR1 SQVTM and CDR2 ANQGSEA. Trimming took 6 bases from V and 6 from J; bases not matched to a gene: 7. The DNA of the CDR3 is TGCAGCGTAATCGGAGGGGGCGATGGCTACACCTTC. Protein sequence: CSVIGGGDGYTF. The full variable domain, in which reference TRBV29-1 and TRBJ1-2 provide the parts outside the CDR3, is SAVISQKPSRDICQRGTSLTIQCQVDSQVTMMFWYRQQPGQSLTLIATANQGSEATYESGFVIDKFPISRPNLTFSTLTVSNMSPEDSSIYLCSVIGGGDGYTFGSGTRLTVV.

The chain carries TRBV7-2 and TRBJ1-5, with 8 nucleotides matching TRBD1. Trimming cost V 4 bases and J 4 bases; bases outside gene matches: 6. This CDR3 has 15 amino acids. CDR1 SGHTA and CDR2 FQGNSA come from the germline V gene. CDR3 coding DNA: TGTGCCAGCAGCTCCCGACAGGGGCAAAATCAGCCCCAGCATTTT. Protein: CASSSRQGQNQPQHF.

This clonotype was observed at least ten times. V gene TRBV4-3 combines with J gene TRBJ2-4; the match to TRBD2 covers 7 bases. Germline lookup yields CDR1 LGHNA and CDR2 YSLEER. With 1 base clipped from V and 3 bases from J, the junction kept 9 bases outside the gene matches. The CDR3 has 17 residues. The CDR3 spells CASSQGGGGRVKNIQYF. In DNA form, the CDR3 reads TGCGCCAGCAGCCAAGGTGGGGGGGGTCGAGTCAAAAACATTCAGTACTTC.

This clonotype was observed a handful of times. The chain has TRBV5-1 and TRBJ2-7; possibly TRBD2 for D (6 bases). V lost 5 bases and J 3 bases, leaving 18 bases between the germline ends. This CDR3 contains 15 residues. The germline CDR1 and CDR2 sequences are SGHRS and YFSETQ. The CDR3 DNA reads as TGCGCCAGCAGAGCCGGGAGCGAACTCTTCTACGAGCAGTACGTC. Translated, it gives CASRAGSELFYEQYV.

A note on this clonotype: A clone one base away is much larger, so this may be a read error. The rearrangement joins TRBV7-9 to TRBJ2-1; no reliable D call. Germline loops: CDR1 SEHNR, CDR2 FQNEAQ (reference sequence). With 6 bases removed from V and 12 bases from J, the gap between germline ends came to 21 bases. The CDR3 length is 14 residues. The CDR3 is CASSTALVGSWQFF. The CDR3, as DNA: TGTGCCAGCAGTACAGCGCTAGTGGGGTCGTGGCAGTTCTTC.

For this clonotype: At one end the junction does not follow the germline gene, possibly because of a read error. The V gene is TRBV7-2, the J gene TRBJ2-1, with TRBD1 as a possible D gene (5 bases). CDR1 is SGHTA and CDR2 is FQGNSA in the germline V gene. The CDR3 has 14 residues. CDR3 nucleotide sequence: TGTGCCAGCAGCTTAGAGGGGCGCTCCTACAATGAGCAGTTC. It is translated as CASSLEGRSYNEQF.

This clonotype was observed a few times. CDR3 sequence reads: CASSQVFAGGSYNEQFF. Written as DNA, the CDR3 is TGCGCCAGCAGCCAAGTTTTTGCGGGGGGCTCCTACAATGAGCAGTTCTTC. The chain uses TRBV4-1 and TRBJ2-1; 8 bases align to TRBD2. V shed 1 base, J shed 0 bases, and the junction held 5 bases outside the gene matches. Germline V lookup: CDR1 MGHRA, CDR2 YSYEKL. The CDR3 is 17 amino acids.

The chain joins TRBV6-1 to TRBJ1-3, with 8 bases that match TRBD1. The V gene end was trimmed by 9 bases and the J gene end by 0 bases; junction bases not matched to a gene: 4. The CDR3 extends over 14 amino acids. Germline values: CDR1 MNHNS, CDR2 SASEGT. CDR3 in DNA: TGTGCCAGGCCGGGACAGGCCTCTGGAAACACCATATATTTT. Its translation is CARPGQASGNTIYF.

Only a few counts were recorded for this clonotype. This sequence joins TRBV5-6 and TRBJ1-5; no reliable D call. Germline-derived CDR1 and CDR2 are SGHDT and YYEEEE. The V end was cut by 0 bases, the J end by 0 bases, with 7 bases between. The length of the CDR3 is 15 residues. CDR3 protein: CASSLGTYSNQPQHF. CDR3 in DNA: TGTGCCAGCAGCTTGGGGACCTATAGCAATCAGCCCCAGCATTTT.

The CDR3 bases are TGTGCCAGCAGCCCGGTGGGGGCTAATGAAAAACTGTTTTTT. This sequence encodes CASSPVGANEKLFF. The rearrangement joins TRBV4-2 to TRBJ1-4; D is possibly TRBD1 (5 bases). Germline V gene sequence: CDR1 LGHNA, CDR2 YNFKEQ. V lost 4 bases and J lost 3, with 9 bases in between. The CDR3 runs 14 residues.